This TCR beta chain stems from a study of blood T cell repertoires in COVID-19. Study-wide background: Acute and convalescent COVID-19 samples came from the United States, Italy and Spain.

Sequencing was performed with immunoSEQ multiplex PCR; in TCRdb, only in-frame clones are kept and a portion is missing. The data contain around 250,000 clones, approximately 90% of them singletons. A remark on this clone: Other nucleotide sequences from this sample produce the same CDR3.

Assignment of participants to cohorts was predicated upon participant-reported clinical history. The CDR3 runs to 14 residues. The germline CDR1 and CDR2 sequences are SGHAT and FQNNGV. Between the trimmed V and J ends, which lost 0 bases and 1 base, there was a span of 7 bases. This receptor was identified in a man in his fifties who had been exposed to COVID-19. What was sequenced was PBMCs or T cells enriched from blood (not recorded which). V gene TRBV11-2 combines with J gene TRBJ2-7, with D possibly TRBD1 on 6 matching bases. The CDR3 sequence is CASSLDRGSYEQYV. CDR3 coding DNA: TGTGCCAGCAGCTTAGACAGGGGATCCTACGAGCAGTACGTC.